The 10 T cell receptor beta chains below were found in one sample sequenced in a study of blood T cell repertoires in COVID-19. The table came from immunoSEQ multiplex PCR; TCRdb's copy has only in-frame clones and leaves some out. The data show about 380,000 clones, 85% seen once. Sequenced sample: peripheral blood. The receptors stem from a woman aged 18-30 years with acute or convalescent COVID-19.

This chain links TRBV7-2 with TRBJ1-1; D is possibly TRBD1 (6 bases). Trimming removed 5 bases at V and 2 bases at J, with 12 bases between. This CDR3 is 14 amino acids long. The germline V gene encodes CDR1 SGHTA and CDR2 FQGNSA. The CDR3 coding sequence is TGTGCCAGCAGCCCCGGACAGCGTAACACTGAAGCTTTCTTT. Amino acids: CASSPGQRNTEAFF.

This clone is a singleton in its sample. V usage is TRBV5-1 and J usage is TRBJ1-2; TRBD1 aligns across 8 bases. J lost 6 bases, V lost 4 bases, and 5 bases had no gene match. From germline, CDR1 is SGHRS and CDR2 YFSETQ. CDR3 length equals 13 residues. The CDR3: CASSDQGADGYTF. CDR3 DNA: TGCGCCAGCAGCGATCAGGGGGCTGATGGCTACACCTTC.

This chain links TRBV3-1 (or the pseudogene TRBV3-2) with TRBJ1-2; 10 positions match TRBD1. The germline V gene encodes CDR1 LGHDT and CDR2 YNNKEL (reference sequence). Trimming took 8 bases from V and 7 from J; bases not matched to a gene: 13. The CDR3 totals 15 residues. For the CDR3, the DNA is TGTGCCAGCGCCGACCCGGGACAGGGGAGAGGTGGCTACACCTTC. Amino acid sequence: CASADPGQGRGGYTF.

This chain uses TRBV6-4 with TRBJ1-6, with 7 bases identical to TRBD1. The CDR3 loop spans 13 amino acids. The V gene end was trimmed by 5 bases and the J gene end by 10 bases; junction bases not matched to a gene: 5. CDR1 MRHNA and CDR2 SNTAGT come from the germline V gene. Here the CDR3 DNA reads TGTGCCAGCAGTTTTCAGGGGGAATCACCCCTCCACTTT. Its translation is CASSFQGESPLHF.

The rearrangement uses TRBV7-2 and TRBJ1-1; D might be TRBD1 (5 bases). The CDR3 is 15 amino acids. Germline CDR1 and CDR2: SGHTA and FQGNSA. V lost 3 bases, J lost 4 bases, and 15 bases lay in between. DNA for the CDR3: TGTGCCAGCAGCTTCGGGGGAGCAGGGAGCACTGAAGCTTTCTTT. Translation gives CASSFGGAGSTEAFF. Combining the CDR3 with reference TRBV7-2 and TRBJ1-1 gives the whole variable domain GAGVSQSPSNKVTEKGKDVELRCDPISGHTALYWYRQSLGQGLEFLIYFQGNSAPDKSGLPSDRFSAERTGGSVSTLTIQRTQQEDSAVYLCASSFGGAGSTEAFFGQGTRLTVV.

This chain connects TRBV19 to TRBJ1-4, with D unresolved. CDR1 and CDR2 (germline): LNHDA, SQIVND (reference sequence). The CDR3 loop spans 14 amino acids. Deletions cut 9 bases from V and 8 bases from J, with 19 bases between. The CDR3 here is CASTSGVLGEKLFF. Written as DNA, the CDR3 is TGTGCCAGCACTAGTGGGGTACTTGGAGAAAAACTGTTTTTT.

This chain uses TRBV6-1 with TRBJ1-3, with no clear D. V lost 3 bases to trimming and J lost 4 bases, with 13 bases between them. CDR3 size: 15 residues. CDR1 and CDR2 (germline): MNHNS, SASEGT. The CDR3 region is CASSEESGGGNTIYF. CDR3 bases: TGTGCCAGCAGTGAGGAGTCGGGTGGGGGAAACACCATATATTTT.

The chain joins TRBV19 to TRBJ2-1; the match to TRBD2 covers 8 bases. Germline-derived CDR1 and CDR2 are LNHDA and SQIVND (reference sequence). The CDR3 is made up of 15 amino acids. V dropped 7 bases and J dropped 6; count of bases not matched to a gene: 11. This CDR3 is CASMGISGSGNEQFF. CDR3 DNA: TGTGCCAGTATGGGAATAAGCGGGAGTGGCAATGAGCAGTTCTTC. Complete variable domain (other parts from reference TRBV19 and TRBJ2-1): DGGITQSPKYLFRKEGQNVTLSCEQNLNHDAMYWYRQDPGQGLRLIYYSQIVNDFQKGDIAEGYSVSREKKESFPLTVTSAQKNPTAFYLCASMGISGSGNEQFFGPGTRLTVL.

V is TRBV25-1 and J is TRBJ2-1, with 8 bases matching TRBD1. V trimming: 2 bases; J trimming: 7 bases; junction bases outside the gene matches: 7. Germline CDR1 MGHDK, CDR2 SYGVNS. This CDR3 contains 15 residues. The CDR3 region is CASSEPRQGSNEQFF. In nucleotides, the CDR3 is TGTGCCAGCAGTGAACCGAGACAGGGGAGTAATGAGCAGTTCTTC.

This rearrangement joins TRBV12-5 to TRBJ2-7; TRBD1 is a possible D gene (5 bases). This CDR3 has 20 residues. CDR1 is LGHNT, CDR2 FRNRAP, per germline. The ends were cut back, 1 base at V and 2 bases at J, with 27 bases in the middle. Here the CDR3 reads CASGLEGVLDSLRTPYEQYF. The DNA for the CDR3 is TGTGCTAGTGGTTTGGAAGGGGTCCTTGACAGCCTTAGAACCCCCTACGAGCAGTACTTC.